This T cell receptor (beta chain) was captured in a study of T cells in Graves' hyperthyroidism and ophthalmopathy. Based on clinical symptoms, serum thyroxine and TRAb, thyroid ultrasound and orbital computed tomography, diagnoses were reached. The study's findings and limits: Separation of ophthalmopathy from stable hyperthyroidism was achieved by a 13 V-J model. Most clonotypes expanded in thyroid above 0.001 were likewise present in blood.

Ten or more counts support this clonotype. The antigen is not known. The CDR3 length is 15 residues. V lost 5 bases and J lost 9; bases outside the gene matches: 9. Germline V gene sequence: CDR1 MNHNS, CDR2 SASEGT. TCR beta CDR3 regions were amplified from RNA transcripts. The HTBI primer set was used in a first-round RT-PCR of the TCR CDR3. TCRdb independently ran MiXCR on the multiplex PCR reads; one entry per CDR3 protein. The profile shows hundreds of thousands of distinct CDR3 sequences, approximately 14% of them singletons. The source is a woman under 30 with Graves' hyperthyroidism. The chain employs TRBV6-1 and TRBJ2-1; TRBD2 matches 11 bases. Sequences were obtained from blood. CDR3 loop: CASSYGLAGGGEQFF. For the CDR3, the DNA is TGTGCCAGCAGTTATGGGTTAGCGGGGGGGGGTGAGCAGTTCTTC.